This T cell receptor (beta chain) was recorded in a study of early T cells in non-severe SARS-CoV-2 infection (dated by TCRdb to the early 2020s). A note on the overall study: Bulk RNA from unsorted whole blood was used for TCR sequencing, so alpha and beta chains could not be paired. Paper-wide results and their limitations: VDJdb matching was skewed toward anti-spike CD8 responses and likely underestimated virus-specific expansions, missing private and CD4 specificities.

The junction carries 11 bases between V and J, which are trimmed by 3 bases and 0 bases respectively. The germline V gene (reference sequence) supplies CDR1 LNHDA and CDR2 SQIVND. Spanning cysteine to phenylalanine, the CDR3 consists of 16 amino acids. Only the CDR3 region is kept as DNA, spanning 48 bases read in frame from base 1. This was a case-control study nested in a cohort of healthcare workers in London, UK, who had nasopharyngeal swab PCR tests and blood samples taken every week. Healthcare workers were recruited between 23 and 31 March 2020, during the week of the UK lockdown, and were followed weekly for up to roughly 15 weeks. Library construction relied on 5' RACE. TCRdb records NextSeq 500 as the sequencer. The TCR library protocol attached unique molecular identifiers to individual cDNA molecules to correct for sequencing error and PCR bias. Sequencing covered both TCR alpha and beta chains, and within each sample the abundances of alpha and beta sequences were tightly co-correlated. In the source study's methods: Decombinator V4 was used to perform V gene, J gene and CDR3 annotation of TCR sequences. Expanded TCRs were defined as changing significantly between any two time points under a Poisson model with p below 0.0001. TCR abundances were normalised to the total number of TCRs sequenced per sample and expressed as counts per million. TRAV1-2 paired with TRAJ12, TRAJ20 or TRAJ33 defined MAIT TCRs, while TRAV10 paired with TRAJ18 defined iNKT TCRs. VDJdb, accessed 1 November 2021, was searched for CMV, EBV and SARS-CoV-2 annotated TCRs, excluding TCRs annotated for multiple antigens. TCRdb trimmed the raw reads at Q25, called clones with MiXCR and kept productive beta chains. Rows are unified per CDR3 protein, each entry keeping the most common DNA and genes. The V and J calls reflect TCRdb's pipeline rather than the authors' work. The sample table shows more than 85,000 distinct CDR3 sequences, and over 15% are seen once. In total, the top ten clones hold over 0.95% of the sample.

A word on this clonotype: What this receptor recognizes is not known. Within one base of it there is no much larger clone, and no base qualities were kept.

This TCR was sampled from an adult who was a healthcare worker with PCR-confirmed SARS-CoV-2 infection or an uninfected control (not recorded which). The sequenced sample consisted of whole blood. In this chain, TRBV19 is recombined with TRBJ1-4; there is no confident call for the D gene. Read as DNA, the sequence is TGTGCCAGTAGTATTCGACCGGGTCCAACTAATGAAAAACTGTTTTTT. Protein translation: CASSIRPGPTNEKLFF.